The rows below give T cell receptor beta chains drawn from one sample of a study of response to subunit inactivated influenza vaccine. MiXCR was run by TCRdb on the RT-PCR reads, yielding one entry per CDR3 protein. Of more than 450,000 distinct CDR3 sequences in the sample, around 10% were seen once. These same records also appear under a second study, on T cells expressing NK-cell markers.

Sequenced here: PBMCs from blood, sampled on the day of vaccination. These receptors came from a man aged 50 or older who received an inactivated influenza vaccine. Each CDR3 is given with its conserved first and last residue. The order of the fields is D gene, clone size, J gene, V gene, CDR3 protein, CDR3 DNA. A D gene is named only where the DNA matches it firmly. Rows may omit the clone size; those that give it use once, few, many or a size class.

D gene: -
clone size: few
J gene: TRBJ2-3
V gene: TRBV18
CDR3 protein: CASSPFGETQYF
CDR3 DNA: TGTGCCAGCTCACCATTCGGCGAGACGCAGTATTTT

D gene: TRBD2
clone size: -
J gene: TRBJ2-1
V gene: TRBV25-1
CDR3 protein: CASSPIAGDEQFF
CDR3 DNA: TGTGCCAGCAGCCCTATAGCGGGAGATGAGCAGTTCTTC

D gene: TRBD2
clone size: few
J gene: TRBJ2-7
V gene: TRBV20-1
CDR3 protein: CSALTSGRGYEQYF
CDR3 DNA: TGCAGTGCTCTGACTAGCGGGAGAGGGTACGAGCAGTACTTC

D gene: -
clone size: -
J gene: TRBJ2-3
V gene: TRBV5-1
CDR3 protein: CASSFSLDTDTQYF
CDR3 DNA: TGCGCCAGCAGCTTCTCCCTGGACACAGATACGCAGTATTTT

D gene: TRBD1
clone size: few
J gene: TRBJ1-1
V gene: TRBV6-2/TRBV6-3
CDR3 protein: CASSYRGLSEAFF
CDR3 DNA: TGTGCCAGCAGTTACAGGGGGCTCTCTGAAGCTTTCTTT

D gene: -
clone size: few
J gene: TRBJ2-3
V gene: TRBV7-9
CDR3 protein: CASSLEGTITDTQYF
CDR3 DNA: TGTGCCAGCAGCTTAGAAGGGACAATCACAGATACGCAGTATTTT

D gene: -
clone size: few
J gene: TRBJ2-3
V gene: TRBV6-1
CDR3 protein: CASSGVTKGLRTDTQYF
CDR3 DNA: TGTGCCAGCAGTGGAGTTACCAAGGGACTCCGTACGGATACGCAGTATTTT

D gene: -
clone size: few
J gene: TRBJ2-3
V gene: TRBV10-3
CDR3 protein: CAIRSTGGTDTQYF
CDR3 DNA: TGTGCCATCAGGTCGACCGGTGGCACAGATACGCAGTATTTT

D gene: -
clone size: few
J gene: TRBJ2-2
V gene: TRBV5-1
CDR3 protein: CASSLFEVNTGELFF
CDR3 DNA: TGCGCCAGCAGCTTGTTTGAAGTGAACACCGGGGAGCTGTTTTTT

D gene: TRBD2
clone size: few
J gene: TRBJ2-3
V gene: TRBV29-1
CDR3 protein: CSGGLAGGPGTDTQYF
CDR3 DNA: TGCAGCGGTGGACTAGCGGGGGGGCCTGGCACAGATACGCAGTATTTT

D gene: -
clone size: -
J gene: TRBJ1-5
V gene: TRBV19
CDR3 protein: CASSITSQASNQPQHF
CDR3 DNA: TGTGCCAGTAGTATTACAAGCCAGGCGAGCAATCAGCCCCAGCATTTT

D gene: TRBD1
clone size: few
J gene: TRBJ1-2
V gene: TRBV6-1
CDR3 protein: CASSRTGGGYGYTF
CDR3 DNA: TGTGCCAGCAGTCGGACAGGGGGCGGCTATGGCTACACCTTC

D gene: -
clone size: many
J gene: TRBJ2-7
V gene: TRBV7-8
CDR3 protein: CASSVHQGYEQYF
CDR3 DNA: TGTGCCAGCAGCGTCCACCAGGGGTACGAGCAGTACTTC

D gene: -
clone size: -
J gene: TRBJ2-5
V gene: TRBV7-2
CDR3 protein: CASSLSFRETQYF
CDR3 DNA: TGTGCCAGCAGCCTAAGCTTTCGGGAGACCCAGTACTTC

D gene: TRBD2
clone size: few
J gene: TRBJ2-5
V gene: TRBV20-1
CDR3 protein: CSARPGTVSGRAQETQYF
CDR3 DNA: TGCAGTGCTAGACCCGGGACAGTTAGCGGGAGGGCCCAAGAGACCCAGTACTTC

D gene: TRBD2
clone size: -
J gene: TRBJ2-1
V gene: TRBV6-5
CDR3 protein: CASSSRTSGRGNEQFF
CDR3 DNA: TGTGCCAGCAGTTCCCGGACTAGCGGGAGAGGTAATGAGCAGTTCTTC

D gene: -
clone size: -
J gene: TRBJ2-1
V gene: TRBV24-1
CDR3 protein: CATSDWQGRNSDVYNEQFF
CDR3 DNA: TGTGCCACCAGTGATTGGCAGGGTAGGAATAGCGACGTTTACAATGAGCAGTTCTTC

D gene: -
clone size: -
J gene: TRBJ2-1
V gene: TRBV12-3/TRBV12-4
CDR3 protein: CASRLATTYNEQFF
CDR3 DNA: TGTGCCAGCAGGCTAGCGACTACCTACAATGAGCAGTTCTTC

D gene: TRBD1
clone size: few
J gene: TRBJ1-1
V gene: TRBV20-1
CDR3 protein: CSARGPRQGAGTEAFF
CDR3 DNA: TGCAGTGCTAGAGGACCTAGGCAGGGGGCGGGCACTGAAGCTTTCTTT

D gene: TRBD1
clone size: -
J gene: TRBJ1-5
V gene: TRBV4-1
CDR3 protein: CASSEIQGAYSNQPQHF
CDR3 DNA: TGCGCCAGCAGCGAAATACAGGGGGCCTATAGCAATCAGCCCCAGCATTTT

D gene: -
clone size: -
J gene: TRBJ1-1
V gene: TRBV20-1
CDR3 protein: CSATPGTAFEAFF
CDR3 DNA: TGCAGTGCTACCCCTGGGACGGCTTTTGAAGCTTTCTTT

D gene: -
clone size: -
J gene: TRBJ2-5
V gene: TRBV7-7
CDR3 protein: CASSLVGAGETQYF
CDR3 DNA: TGTGCTAGCAGCTTAGTGGGTGCGGGGGAGACCCAGTACTTC

D gene: TRBD2
clone size: few
J gene: TRBJ2-7
V gene: TRBV29-1
CDR3 protein: CSVAGGGASGRNLYEQYF
CDR3 DNA: TGCAGCGTCGCCGGTGGGGGGGCTAGCGGGAGGAACCTTTACGAGCAGTACTTC

D gene: -
clone size: few
J gene: TRBJ1-1
V gene: TRBV7-2
CDR3 protein: CASRKQVTNTEAFF
CDR3 DNA: TGTGCCAGCAGAAAACAGGTAACGAACACTGAAGCTTTCTTT

D gene: -
clone size: -
J gene: TRBJ2-7
V gene: TRBV6-2/TRBV6-3
CDR3 protein: CASSSRPDYEQYF
CDR3 DNA: TGTGCCAGCAGCTCACGCCCCGACTACGAGCAGTACTTC

D gene: TRBD1
clone size: many
J gene: TRBJ2-1
V gene: TRBV12-3/TRBV12-4
CDR3 protein: CASSSPGQGYNEQFF
CDR3 DNA: TGTGCCAGCAGCTCACCGGGACAGGGCTACAATGAGCAGTTCTTC

D gene: -
clone size: many
J gene: TRBJ1-4
V gene: TRBV12-3/TRBV12-4
CDR3 protein: CASSLGGNEKLFF
CDR3 DNA: TGTGCCAGCAGTTTAGGGGGTAATGAAAAACTGTTTTTT

D gene: -
clone size: -
J gene: TRBJ2-1
V gene: TRBV29-1
CDR3 protein: CSVGTRSDNEQFF
CDR3 DNA: TGCAGCGTTGGTACACGTTCGGACAATGAGCAGTTCTTC

D gene: -
clone size: -
J gene: TRBJ2-5
V gene: TRBV20-1
CDR3 protein: CSATQETQYF
CDR3 DNA: TGCAGTGCCACGCAAGAGACCCAGTACTTC

D gene: -
clone size: many
J gene: TRBJ2-7
V gene: TRBV7-8
CDR3 protein: CASSLEDGGHEQYF
CDR3 DNA: TGTGCCAGCAGCTTAGAAGATGGGGGGCACGAGCAGTACTTC

D gene: TRBD1
clone size: -
J gene: TRBJ1-2
V gene: TRBV6-2/TRBV6-3
CDR3 protein: CASTDYDRAYGYTF
CDR3 DNA: TGTGCCAGCACCGACTACGACAGGGCCTATGGCTACACCTTC

D gene: TRBD2
clone size: few
J gene: TRBJ2-5
V gene: TRBV25-1
CDR3 protein: CASSQSGTSVKETQYF
CDR3 DNA: TGTGCCAGCAGTCAATCCGGGACTAGCGTTAAAGAGACCCAGTACTTC

D gene: TRBD2
clone size: -
J gene: TRBJ2-1
V gene: TRBV2
CDR3 protein: CASSATGLEGNEQFF
CDR3 DNA: TGTGCCAGCAGTGCTACGGGACTAGAAGGCAATGAGCAGTTCTTC

D gene: -
clone size: many
J gene: TRBJ1-6
V gene: TRBV5-1
CDR3 protein: CASSLEGGNSPLHF
CDR3 DNA: TGCGCCAGCAGCTTGGAGGGGGGAAATTCACCCCTCCACTTT

D gene: -
clone size: -
J gene: TRBJ2-1
V gene: TRBV5-1
CDR3 protein: CASSFPHGYNEQFF
CDR3 DNA: TGCGCCAGCAGCTTCCCCCACGGCTACAATGAGCAGTTCTTC